Sequencing of this TCR beta chain was carried out in a study of blood T cell repertoires in COVID-19 (TCRdb year 2020). Background for the entire study: Samples covering the acute and convalescent phases of COVID-19 were provided by collaborators in the United States, Italy and Spain. Where HLA class I and class II types were available, the types were taken from metadata supplied by the sample provider, not from assay-based typing. The material from the prospective study consisted of cDNA or gDNA derived from T cells, B-cell-depleted T cells, or PBMCs. Subjects who had been exposed to COVID-19, were actively infected with it, or had recovered from it provided the deeply sampled blood TCRbeta repertoires that made up the dataset. Sample metadata almost always included a de-identified subject ID, COVID-19 status, age in years and sex. The repertoires were released in a freely available public database meant as a resource for research on the immune response to SARS-CoV-2. Samples came from the ongoing ImmuneRACE study (first 160 participants) plus 1,254 subjects from 6 global collaborators. What the authors observed across the whole study: The quantity of clinical and demographic metadata differed by source and by participant and was supplied without curation.

Enrolling through a virtual design, the prospective study's participants ranged in age from roughly 18 to 89 years and lived across 24 United States geographic areas. In the prospective study, participants were assigned to cohorts based on the clinical history participants reported in a screening survey and a study questionnaire. ImmuneRACE Cohort 3 recovered participants were defined by two consecutive negative NP/OP PCR tests, healthcare professional clearance, or symptom resolution. In the prospective study, mobile phlebotomists collected whole blood, serum and a nasopharyngeal or oropharyngeal swab from each participant. Over a roughly 2-month period, participants in the prospective study had the option of providing additional blood draws and questionnaires. Prospective study blood samples were shipped either frozen or at room temperature before DNA extraction. Its CDR3 holds 16 amino acids, cysteine through phenylalanine. Kept here is only the CDR3 DNA, which spans 48 bases and is read in frame from base 1. From a lookup of the germline V gene, CDR1 and CDR2 are MNHEY and SVGAGI. Relative to germline, V is missing 0 bases and J is missing 9 bases, with 8 bases of the junction outside any gene match.

For this clone: The antigen it binds to is not known. It has no much larger one-base neighbor in the sample; base qualities were not kept.

TCRbeta CDR3 regions were amplified from genomic DNA by means of the immunoSEQ Assay, a bias-controlled multiplex PCR. In the original analysis: Within the assay, amplification of reference gene primers was used to estimate how many nucleated cells each sample contained. Sequence reads were collapsed and filtered to measure the absolute abundance of every unique TCRbeta CDR3 rearrangement. For each sample, productive Simpson clonality was calculated as the square root of Simpson's diversity index over productive rearrangements. TCRdb provides this immuneACCESS table in a form limited to in-frame rearrangements. Some clones are lacking; in checked studies, under half of them reflect an unresolved V gene, and why the rest are absent is not known. V and J calls and clone size are given by that table; D and trimming were obtained from the DNA. The sample table holds around 62,000 clones, of which 88% were seen once. 9.5% to 13% of the sample goes to the ten largest clones.

In this chain, TRBV6-5 is recombined with TRBJ1-6; 7 of the junction bases match TRBD1. The sequence derives from a woman aged 40 to 55 who had recovered from COVID-19. The specimen sequenced was PBMCs or T cells enriched from blood (not recorded which). The CDR3 is CASSYSRTGFISPLHF. The nucleotides read TGTGCCAGCAGTTACTCCAGGACAGGCTTCATTTCACCCCTCCACTTT.